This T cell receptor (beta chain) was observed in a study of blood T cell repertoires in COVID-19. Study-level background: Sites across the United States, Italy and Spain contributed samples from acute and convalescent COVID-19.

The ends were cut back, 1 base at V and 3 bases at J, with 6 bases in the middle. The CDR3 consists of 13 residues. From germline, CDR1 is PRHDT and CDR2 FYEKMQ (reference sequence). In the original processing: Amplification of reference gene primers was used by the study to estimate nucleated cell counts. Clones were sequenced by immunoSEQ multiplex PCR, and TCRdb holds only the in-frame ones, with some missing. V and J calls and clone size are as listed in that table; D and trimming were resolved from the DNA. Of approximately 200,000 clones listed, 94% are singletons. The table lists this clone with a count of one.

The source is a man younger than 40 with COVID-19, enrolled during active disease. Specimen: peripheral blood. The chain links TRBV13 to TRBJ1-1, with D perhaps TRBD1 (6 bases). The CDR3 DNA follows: TGTGCCAGCAGCTTAGCAGGGGACACTGAAGCTTTCTTT. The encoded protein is CASSLAGDTEAFF.